This T cell receptor beta chain was documented in a study of beta chain features in type 1 diabetes. The wider study: The examined sorted cells totaled fewer than 110,000,000 across samples.

cDNA synthesis used the whole RNA isolate, giving expressed TCRB sequences. Samples drawn from stem cell-like memory T cells averaged roughly 1 million reads. Method: immunoSEQ multiplex PCR; TCRdb's copy keeps in-frame clones and lacks some. The sample lists around 99,000 clones; roughly 43% were seen once. This CDR3 comprises 16 residues. Trimming took 4 bases from V and 1 from J; bases not matched to a gene: 5. Germline V gene sequence: CDR1 MNHEY, CDR2 SVGAGI. General study points: Sampled from patients, naive, central memory and Treg TCRB repertoires appeared more similar than those sampled from healthy donors. Insertions were fewer and deletions more numerous at VDJ junctions in type 1 diabetes patients.

As to this clone: No antigen is known for it.

The TCR comes from a woman aged 18-30 years in good health. This chain uses TRBV6-5 with TRBJ1-1; TRBD1 matches 11 bases. Sample: stem cell memory CD4+ T cells from blood. The CDR3 region is CASSSGQGARNTEAFF. Here the CDR3 DNA reads TGTGCCAGCAGTTCTGGACAGGGGGCGCGGAACACTGAAGCTTTCTTT.